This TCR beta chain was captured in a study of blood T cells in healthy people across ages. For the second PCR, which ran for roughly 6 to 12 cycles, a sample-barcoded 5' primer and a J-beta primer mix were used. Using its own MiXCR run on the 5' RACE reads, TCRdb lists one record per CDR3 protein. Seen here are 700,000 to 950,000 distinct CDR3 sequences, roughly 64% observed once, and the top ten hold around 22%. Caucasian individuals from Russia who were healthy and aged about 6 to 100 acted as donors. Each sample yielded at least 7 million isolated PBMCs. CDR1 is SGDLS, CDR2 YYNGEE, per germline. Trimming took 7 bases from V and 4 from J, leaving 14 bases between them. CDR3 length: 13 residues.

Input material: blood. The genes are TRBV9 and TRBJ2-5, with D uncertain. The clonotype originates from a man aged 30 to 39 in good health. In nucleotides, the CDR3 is TGTGCCAGCGCGCGTCGGCCTGGAGAGACCCAGTACTTC. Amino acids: CASARRPGETQYF.